This T cell receptor beta chain was sequenced in a study of blood T cell repertoires in COVID-19. In the study overall: PBMCs, B-cell-depleted T cells, or T cells provided the cDNA or gDNA that made up the material.

Some clones are missing from TCRdb's copy, which holds only in-frame ones; the method was immunoSEQ multiplex PCR. In the table there are a few hundred thousand clones, over 75% of which are singletons. The age range of participants was about 18 to 90 years, with residence in more than 20 US areas. The CDR3 length is 13 residues. Germline lookup yields CDR1 WNHNN and CDR2 SYGVQD (reference sequence). The V and J ends lost 5 bases and 8 bases respectively, with 15 bases between them. The chain is built from TRBV10-1 and TRBJ1-2, with D perhaps TRBD1 (6 bases). Sequences were obtained from PBMCs or T cells enriched from blood (not recorded which). The receptor was isolated from a woman younger than 30 who had recovered from COVID-19. The CDR3 is CASSHRVGWGYTF. Written as DNA, the CDR3 is TGCGCCAGCAGTCACAGGGTCGGCTGGGGCTACACCTTC.